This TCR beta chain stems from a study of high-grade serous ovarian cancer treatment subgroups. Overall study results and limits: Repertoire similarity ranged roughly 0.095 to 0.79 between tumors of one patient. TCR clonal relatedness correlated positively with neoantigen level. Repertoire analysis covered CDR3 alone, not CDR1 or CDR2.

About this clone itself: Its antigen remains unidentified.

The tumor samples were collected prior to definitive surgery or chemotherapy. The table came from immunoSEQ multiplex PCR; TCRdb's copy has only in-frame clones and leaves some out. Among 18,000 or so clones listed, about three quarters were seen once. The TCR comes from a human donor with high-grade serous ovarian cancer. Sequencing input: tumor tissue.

CDR3 nucleotide sequence: TGTGCCAGCAGCGTCGGGGCCTCCAATCAGCCCCAGCATTTT. Residues: CASSVGASNQPQHF. The chain carries TRBV9 and TRBJ1-5; a weak D match, TRBD1 (5 bases). The CDR3 totals 14 residues. Trimming took 2 bases from V and 3 from J, leaving 9 bases between them. Germline CDR1 reads SGDLS; CDR2 reads YYNGEE. Based on the CDR3 plus reference TRBV9 and TRBJ1-5, the full variable domain is DSGVTQTPKHLITATGQRVTLRCSPRSGDLSVYWYQQSLDQGLQFLIQYYNGEERAKGNILERFSAQQFPDLHSELNLSSLELGDSALYFCASSVGASNQPQHFGDGTRLSIL.